This T cell receptor beta chain was observed in a study of blood T cell repertoires in COVID-19. The Seattle site enrolled patients during active infection and followed them longitudinally. This clone was counted once. CDR1 is MGHDK and CDR2 is SYGVNS in the germline V gene. The CDR3 is made up of 14 amino acids. Unmatched junction bases numbered 6, after V lost 10 bases and J lost 0 bases. Repertoires were generated with immunoSEQ multiplex PCR, while TCRdb's copy carries only in-frame clones and drops some. The sample has some 300,000 clones; about 88% are singletons. This receptor was identified in a woman aged 70-85 years with COVID-19, enrolled during active disease. The sample taken for sequencing was peripheral blood. J is TRBJ1-3 and V is TRBV25-1; 7 bases agree with TRBD1. The CDR3 here is CATTGASSGNTIYF. CDR3 nucleotide sequence: TGTGCCACCACAGGGGCCAGCTCTGGAAACACCATATATTTT.